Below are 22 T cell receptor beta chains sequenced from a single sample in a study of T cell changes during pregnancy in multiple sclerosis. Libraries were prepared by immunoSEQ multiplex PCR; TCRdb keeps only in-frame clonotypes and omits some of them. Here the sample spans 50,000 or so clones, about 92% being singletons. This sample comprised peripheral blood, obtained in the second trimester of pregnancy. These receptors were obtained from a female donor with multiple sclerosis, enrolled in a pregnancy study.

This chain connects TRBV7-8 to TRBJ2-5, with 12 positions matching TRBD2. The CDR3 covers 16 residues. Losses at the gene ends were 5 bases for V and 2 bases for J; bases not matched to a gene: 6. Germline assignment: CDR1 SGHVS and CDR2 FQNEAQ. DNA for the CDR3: TGTGCCAGCAGCGCGAGACTAGCGGGAGCTCAAGAGACCCAGTACTTC. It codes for CASSARLAGAQETQYF.

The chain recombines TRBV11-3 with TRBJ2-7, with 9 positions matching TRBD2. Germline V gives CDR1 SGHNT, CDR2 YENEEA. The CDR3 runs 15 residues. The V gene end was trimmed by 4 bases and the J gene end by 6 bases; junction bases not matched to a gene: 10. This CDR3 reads CASSSRASGTGEQYF. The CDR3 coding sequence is TGTGCCAGCAGCTCACGGGCTAGCGGGACTGGCGAGCAGTACTTC.

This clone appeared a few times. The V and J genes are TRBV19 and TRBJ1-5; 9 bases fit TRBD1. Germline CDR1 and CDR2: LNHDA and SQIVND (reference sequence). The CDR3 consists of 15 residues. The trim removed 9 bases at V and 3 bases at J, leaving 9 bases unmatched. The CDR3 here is CASVPGQGPNQPQHF. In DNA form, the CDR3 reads TGTGCCAGCGTCCCGGGACAGGGACCCAATCAGCCCCAGCATTTT. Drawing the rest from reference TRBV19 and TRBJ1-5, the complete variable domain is DGGITQSPKYLFRKEGQNVTLSCEQNLNHDAMYWYRQDPGQGLRLIYYSQIVNDFQKGDIAEGYSVSREKKESFPLTVTSAQKNPTAFYLCASVPGQGPNQPQHFGDGTRLSIL.

CDR3 nucleotide sequence: TGTGCCAGTACCGGGGGACTACGAGAGACCCAGTACTTC. This gives the protein CASTGGLRETQYF. J is TRBJ2-5 and V is TRBV2; 7 bases fit TRBD2. This CDR3 has 13 residues. J gave up 4 bases and V 9 bases, and 8 bases lay outside the gene matches. The germline V gene encodes CDR1 SNHLY and CDR2 FYNNEI.

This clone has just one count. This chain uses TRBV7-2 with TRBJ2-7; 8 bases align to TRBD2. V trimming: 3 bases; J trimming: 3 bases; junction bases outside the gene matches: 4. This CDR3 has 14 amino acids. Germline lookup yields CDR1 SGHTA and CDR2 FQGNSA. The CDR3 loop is CASSLGSGVYEQYF. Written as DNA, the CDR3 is TGTGCCAGCAGCTTGGGTAGCGGGGTCTACGAGCAGTACTTC.

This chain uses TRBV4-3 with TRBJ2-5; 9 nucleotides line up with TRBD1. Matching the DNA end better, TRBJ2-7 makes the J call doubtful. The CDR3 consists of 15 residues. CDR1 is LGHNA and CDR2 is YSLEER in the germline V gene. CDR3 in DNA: TGCGCCAGCAGCCAAGATTCGGGACAGGGCTACGAGCAGTACTTC. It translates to CASSQDSGQGYEQYF.

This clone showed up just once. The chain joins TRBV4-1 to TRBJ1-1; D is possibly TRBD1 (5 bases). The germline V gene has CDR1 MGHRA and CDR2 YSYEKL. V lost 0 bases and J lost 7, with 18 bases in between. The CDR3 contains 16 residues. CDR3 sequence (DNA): TGCGCCAGCAGCCAAGATACTGGGTGGCAGGGTAATGAAGCTTTCTTT. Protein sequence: CASSQDTGWQGNEAFF.

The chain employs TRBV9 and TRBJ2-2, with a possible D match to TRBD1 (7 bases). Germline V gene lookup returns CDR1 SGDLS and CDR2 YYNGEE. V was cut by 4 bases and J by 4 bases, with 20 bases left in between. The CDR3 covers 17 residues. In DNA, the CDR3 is TGTGCCAGCAGCCCAAGGCGGGACAGACTAATCACCGGGGAGCTGTTTTTT. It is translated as CASSPRRDRLITGELFF.

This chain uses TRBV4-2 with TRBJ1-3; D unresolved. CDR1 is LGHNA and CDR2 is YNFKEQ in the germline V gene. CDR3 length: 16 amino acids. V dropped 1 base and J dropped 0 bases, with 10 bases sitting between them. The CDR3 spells CASSQVADISGNTIYF. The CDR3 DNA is TGTGCCAGCAGCCAAGTGGCAGACATCTCTGGAAACACCATATATTTT.

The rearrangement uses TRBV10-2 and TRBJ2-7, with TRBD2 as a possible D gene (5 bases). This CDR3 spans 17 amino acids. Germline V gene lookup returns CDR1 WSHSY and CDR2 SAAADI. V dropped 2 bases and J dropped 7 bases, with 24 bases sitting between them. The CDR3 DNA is TGCGCCAGCAGTGAGCCTCAGTGGGTGGGAGCGCTACGGGAGCAGTACTTC. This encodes CASSEPQWVGALREQYF.

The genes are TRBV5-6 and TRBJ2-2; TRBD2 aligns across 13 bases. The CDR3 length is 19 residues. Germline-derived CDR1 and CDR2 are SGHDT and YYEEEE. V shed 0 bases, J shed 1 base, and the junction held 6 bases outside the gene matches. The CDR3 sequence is CASSLAVGLAGMNTGELFF. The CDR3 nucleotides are TGTGCCAGCAGCTTGGCTGTGGGACTAGCGGGGATGAACACCGGGGAGCTGTTTTTT.

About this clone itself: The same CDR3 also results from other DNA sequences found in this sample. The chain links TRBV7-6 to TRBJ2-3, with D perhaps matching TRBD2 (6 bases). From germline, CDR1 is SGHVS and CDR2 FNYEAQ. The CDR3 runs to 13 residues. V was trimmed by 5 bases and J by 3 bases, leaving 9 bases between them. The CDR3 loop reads CASSPGLTDTQYF. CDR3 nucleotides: TGTGCCAGCAGCCCAGGACTAACAGATACGCAGTATTTT.

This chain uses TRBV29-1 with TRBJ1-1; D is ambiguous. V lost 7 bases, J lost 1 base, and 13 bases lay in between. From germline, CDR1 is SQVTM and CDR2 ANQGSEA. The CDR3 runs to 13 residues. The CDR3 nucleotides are TGCAGCGGCGGATCGGAGAGGAACACTGAAGCTTTCTTT. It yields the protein CSGGSERNTEAFF.

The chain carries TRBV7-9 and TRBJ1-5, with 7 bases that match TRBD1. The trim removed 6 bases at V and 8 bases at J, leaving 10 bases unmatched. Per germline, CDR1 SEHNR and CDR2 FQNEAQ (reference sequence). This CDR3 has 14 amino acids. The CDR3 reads CASSLDRATEPQHF. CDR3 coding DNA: TGTGCCAGCAGTCTAGACAGGGCTACGGAGCCCCAGCATTTT.

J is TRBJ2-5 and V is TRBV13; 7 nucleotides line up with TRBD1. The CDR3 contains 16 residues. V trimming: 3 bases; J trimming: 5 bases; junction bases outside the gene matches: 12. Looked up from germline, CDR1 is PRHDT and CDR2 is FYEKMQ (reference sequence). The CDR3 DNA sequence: TGTGCCAGCAGCTTCCGTGCAGGGGGTGAAGGGGAGACCCAGTACTTC. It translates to CASSFRAGGEGETQYF.

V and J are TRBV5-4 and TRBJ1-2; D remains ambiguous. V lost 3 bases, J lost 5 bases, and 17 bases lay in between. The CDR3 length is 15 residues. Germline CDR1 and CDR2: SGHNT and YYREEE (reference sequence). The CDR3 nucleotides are TGTGCCAGCAGCTGGAGGGAGGCCTTTGGATATGGCTACACCTTC. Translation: CASSWREAFGYGYTF.

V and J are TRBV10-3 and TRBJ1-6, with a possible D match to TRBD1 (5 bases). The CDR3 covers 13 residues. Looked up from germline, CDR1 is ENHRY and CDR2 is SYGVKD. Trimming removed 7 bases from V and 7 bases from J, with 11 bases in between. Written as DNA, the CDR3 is TGTGCCATCACCCCTGACAGAAATTCACCCCTCCACTTT. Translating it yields CAITPDRNSPLHF.

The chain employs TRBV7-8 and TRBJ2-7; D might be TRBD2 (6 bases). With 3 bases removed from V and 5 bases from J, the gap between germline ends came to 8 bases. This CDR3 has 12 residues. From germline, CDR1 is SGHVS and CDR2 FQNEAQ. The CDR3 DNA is TGTGCCAGCAGCTTGGGGGGAGACGAGCAGTACTTC. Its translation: CASSLGGDEQYF.

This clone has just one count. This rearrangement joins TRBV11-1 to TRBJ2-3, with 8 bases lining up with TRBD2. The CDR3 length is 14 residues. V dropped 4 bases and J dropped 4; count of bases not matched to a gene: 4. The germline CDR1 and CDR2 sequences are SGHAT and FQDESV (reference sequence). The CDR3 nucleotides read TGTGCCAGCAGCTCAGCGGGAGCAGCAGATACGCAGTATTTT. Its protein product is CASSSAGAADTQYF.

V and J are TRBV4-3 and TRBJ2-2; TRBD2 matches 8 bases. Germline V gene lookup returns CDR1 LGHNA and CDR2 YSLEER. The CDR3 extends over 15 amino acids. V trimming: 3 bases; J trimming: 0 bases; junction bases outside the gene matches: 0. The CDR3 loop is CASSQTSANTGELFF. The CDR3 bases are TGCGCCAGCAGCCAGACTAGCGCGAACACCGGGGAGCTGTTTTTT.

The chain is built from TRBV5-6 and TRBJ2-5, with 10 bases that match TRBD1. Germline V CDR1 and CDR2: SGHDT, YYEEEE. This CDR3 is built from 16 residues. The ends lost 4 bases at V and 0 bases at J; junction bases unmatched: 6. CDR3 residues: CASSARDRGNQETQYF. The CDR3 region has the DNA TGTGCCAGCAGCGCCCGGGACAGGGGAAACCAAGAGACCCAGTACTTC.

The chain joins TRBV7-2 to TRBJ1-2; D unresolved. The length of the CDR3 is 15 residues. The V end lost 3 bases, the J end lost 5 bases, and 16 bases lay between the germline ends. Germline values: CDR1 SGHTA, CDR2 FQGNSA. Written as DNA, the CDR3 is TGTGCCAGCAGCTTCAATCGGGCAGGAGGGTATGGCTACACCTTC. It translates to CASSFNRAGGYGYTF.